The sequence of this T cell receptor beta chain was determined in a study of blood T cell repertoires in COVID-19. Study-wide context: Samples taken during acute and convalescent COVID-19 were collected in the United States, Italy and Spain. Sources were T cells, B-cell-depleted T cells, or PBMCs; the material itself was cDNA or gDNA.

Germline values: CDR1 SGHRS, CDR2 YFSETQ. The CDR3 runs 16 residues. With 6 bases clipped from V and 0 bases from J, the junction kept 8 bases outside the gene matches. Seattle's cohort entered during active infection and was followed longitudinally. Original data processing: It was from reference gene primer amplification that nucleated cell counts were estimated. Clones were sequenced by immunoSEQ multiplex PCR, and TCRdb holds only the in-frame ones, with some missing. V and J calls and clone size follow that table, whereas D and trimming were derived from the DNA. The table has around 200,000 clones, under 85% seen once.

This sequence joins TRBV5-1 and TRBJ2-7, with 11 bases matching TRBD2. Sequencing was carried out using peripheral blood. The receptor's source is a woman in her twenties or thirties with COVID-19, enrolled during active disease. Written as DNA, the CDR3 is TGCGCCAGCAAGCCTAGCGGGGGGACCTTCTCCTACGAGCAGTACTTC. It specifies CASKPSGGTFSYEQYF.